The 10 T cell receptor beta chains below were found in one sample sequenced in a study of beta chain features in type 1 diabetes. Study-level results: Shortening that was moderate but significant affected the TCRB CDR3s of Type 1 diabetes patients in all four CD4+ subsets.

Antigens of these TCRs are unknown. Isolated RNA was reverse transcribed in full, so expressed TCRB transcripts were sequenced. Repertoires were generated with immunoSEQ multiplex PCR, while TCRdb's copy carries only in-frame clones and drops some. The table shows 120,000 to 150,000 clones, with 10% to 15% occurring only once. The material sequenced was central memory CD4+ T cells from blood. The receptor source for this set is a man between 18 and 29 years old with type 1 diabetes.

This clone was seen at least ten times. CDR3 amino acids: CAWSADWNSPLHF. In DNA, the CDR3 is TGTGCCTGGAGTGCAGACTGGAATTCACCCCTCCACTTT. This chain joins TRBV30 and TRBJ1-6; D is unclear. The CDR3 is 13 amino acids. Trimming took 1 base from V and 7 from J, leaving 8 bases between them. Germline V gene data show CDR1 as GTSNPN and CDR2 as SVGIG (reference sequence).

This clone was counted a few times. DNA of the CDR3: TGTGCCAGCAGCGCCGGGGGAACAGGTGAAGAGACCCAGTACTTC. Amino acids: CASSAGGTGEETQYF. The chain has TRBV11-3 and TRBJ2-5; D may be TRBD2 (6 bases). Germline assignment: CDR1 SGHNT and CDR2 YENEEA. This CDR3 has 15 amino acids. V dropped 5 bases and J dropped 3 bases, with 16 bases sitting between them.

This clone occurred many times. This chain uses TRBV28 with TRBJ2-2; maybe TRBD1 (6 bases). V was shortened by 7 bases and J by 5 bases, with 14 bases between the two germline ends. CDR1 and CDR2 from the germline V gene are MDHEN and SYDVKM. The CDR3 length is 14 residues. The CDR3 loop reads CASISQGFTGELFF. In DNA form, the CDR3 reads TGTGCCAGCATTTCACAGGGATTTACCGGGGAGCTGTTTTTT.

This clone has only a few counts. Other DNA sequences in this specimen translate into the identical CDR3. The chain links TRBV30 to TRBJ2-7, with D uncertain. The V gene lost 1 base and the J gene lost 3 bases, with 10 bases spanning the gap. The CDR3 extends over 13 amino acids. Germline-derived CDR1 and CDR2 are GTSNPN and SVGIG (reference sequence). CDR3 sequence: CAWSGGQRYEQYF. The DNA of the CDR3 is TGTGCCTGGAGTGGGGGTCAGCGCTACGAGCAGTACTTC.

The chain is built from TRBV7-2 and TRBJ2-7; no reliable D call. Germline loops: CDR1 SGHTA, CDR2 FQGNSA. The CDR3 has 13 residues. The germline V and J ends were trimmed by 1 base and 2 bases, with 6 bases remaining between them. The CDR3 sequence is CASSLVIPYEQYF. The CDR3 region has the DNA TGTGCCAGCAGCTTAGTAATCCCCTACGAGCAGTACTTC.

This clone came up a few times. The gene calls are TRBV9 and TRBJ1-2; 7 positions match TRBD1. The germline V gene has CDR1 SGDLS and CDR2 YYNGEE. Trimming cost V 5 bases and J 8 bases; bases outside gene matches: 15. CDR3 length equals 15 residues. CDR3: CASSLRETGSMGYTF. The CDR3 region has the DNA TGTGCCAGCAGTCTACGAGAGACAGGGTCCATGGGCTACACCTTC. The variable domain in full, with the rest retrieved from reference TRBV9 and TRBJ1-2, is DSGVTQTPKHLITATGQRVTLRCSPRSGDLSVYWYQQSLDQGLQFLIQYYNGEERAKGNILERFSAQQFPDLHSELNLSSLELGDSALYFCASSLRETGSMGYTFGSGTRLTVV.

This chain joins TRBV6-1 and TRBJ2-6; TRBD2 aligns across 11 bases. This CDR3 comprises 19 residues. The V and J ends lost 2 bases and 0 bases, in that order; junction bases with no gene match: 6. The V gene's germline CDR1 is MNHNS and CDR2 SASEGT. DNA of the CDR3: TGTGCCAGCAGTGAATCGAGCGGACTAGCGGGCTCTGGGGCCAACGTCCTGACTTTC. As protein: CASSESSGLAGSGANVLTF.

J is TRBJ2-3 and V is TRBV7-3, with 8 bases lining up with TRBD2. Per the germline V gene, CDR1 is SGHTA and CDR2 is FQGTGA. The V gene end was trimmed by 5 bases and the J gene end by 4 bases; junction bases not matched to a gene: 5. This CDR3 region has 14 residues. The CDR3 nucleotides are TGTGCCAGCAGCCCCGGACTAGCATCAGATACGCAGTATTTT. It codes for CASSPGLASDTQYF. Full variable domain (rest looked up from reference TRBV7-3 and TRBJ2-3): GAGVSQTPSNKVTEKGKYVELRCDPISGHTALYWYRQSLGQGPEFLIYFQGTGAADDSGLPNDRFFAVRPEGSVSTLKIQRTERGDSAVYLCASSPGLASDTQYFGPGTRLTVL.

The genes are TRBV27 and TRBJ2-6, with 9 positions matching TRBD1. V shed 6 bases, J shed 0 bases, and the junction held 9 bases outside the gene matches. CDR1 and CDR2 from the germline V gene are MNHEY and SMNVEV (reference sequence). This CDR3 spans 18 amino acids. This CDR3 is CASSPGTGRSSGANVLTF. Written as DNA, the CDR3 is TGTGCCAGCAGCCCCGGGACAGGGCGTAGCTCTGGGGCCAACGTCCTGACTTTC.

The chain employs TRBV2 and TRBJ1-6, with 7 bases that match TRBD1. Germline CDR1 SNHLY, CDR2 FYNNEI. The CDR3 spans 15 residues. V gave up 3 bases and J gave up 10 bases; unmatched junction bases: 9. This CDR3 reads CASSDVGQGGSPLHF. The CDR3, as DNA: TGTGCCAGCAGTGATGTAGGGCAGGGGGGCTCACCCCTCCACTTT.